This T cell receptor beta chain is drawn from a study of T cells in Graves' hyperthyroidism and ophthalmopathy (dated by TCRdb to between 2018 and 2021). About the full investigation: Peripheral blood was collected at initial diagnosis, before any treatment. Thyroid tissue and blood T-cell repertoires from several Graves' hyperthyroidism patients were also compared in the study. Once sampling was done, hyperthyroidism patients were given methimazole at a starting dose of 30 mg daily, whereas ophthalmopathy patients were given high-dose intravenous methylprednisolone. TCR Vbeta CDR3 sequencing of approximately 140 peripheral blood samples (over 40 ophthalmopathy, under 80 hyperthyroidism and approximately 17 progressor patients) is reported in the paper. Prospective prediction of ophthalmopathy was tested in an independent validation cohort consisting of fewer than 20 hyperthyroidism patients and approximately 16 patients who later progressed to ophthalmopathy. For training and testing, the 100 or so patients in the discovery cohort were randomly divided in a 7:3 ratio. TCR V-J signatures able to tell the groups apart were searched for in a discovery cohort of around 95 patients, of whom roughly 42 had Graves' ophthalmopathy and about 60 had stable Graves' hyperthyroidism. The paper as a whole reports these results and caveats: Sample size was not statistically predetermined, and blinding of investigators to group allocation was not performed. In validation, progression to ophthalmopathy was predicted by the model with 70.59% sensitivity and roughly 76% specificity, a median of around 5.9 months before onset. Most expanded thyroid clonotypes (frequency above 0.001) were also detected in blood, suggesting blood repertoires may reflect thyroid immune responses. Ophthalmopathy was separated from stable hyperthyroidism by a 13 V-J signature model, with 85% to 90% sensitivity and roughly 81% specificity obtained in cross-validation and 80%/75% obtained in testing.

This clonotype has only a few counts. Its cognate antigen has yet to be identified. One base away there is no much larger clone; base qualities are not given. TCR beta CDR3 regions were amplified from RNA transcripts. For the first round of RT-PCR on the TCR CDR3, the HTBI primer set was used together with the Qiagen OneStep RT-PCR kit. A second multiplex PCR round built the libraries, followed by size selection and purification. Paired-end sequencing of the libraries was performed with 100 bp reads on an Illumina HiSeq2000. The authors' analysis ran thus. SOAPnuke was used to process the raw data, throwing out any read that contained adapters or uncalled bases, had a mean Phred below 15, or lacked an exact constant-primer or identifier match. COPE v1.2.5 was used to merge the high-quality paired reads, and each unique nucleotide sequence was defined as a clonotype. MiTCR v1.1 was used to align clonotypes to the IMGT TRBV, TRBD and TRBJ reference segments. The analysis included only V-J combinations with a frequency above 0.0001, which together covered approximately 99% of the repertoires. A TCS score was defined as the ratio of F50 (clonal expansion) to E x V (chaos), with BLOSUM62-based TCRdist applied between CDR3 peptides within each V-J. Welch's t-statistics and random forest reduced 450 to 600 V-J features to 10 to 15, which were used in a naive Bayes classifier (R e1071). Through fastp at Q25 and MiXCR, TCRdb rebuilt clones from the public reads, retaining in-frame beta chains. CDR3 protein sequences are deduplicated, and each keeps its most common genes and DNA. In this record, the V and J calls reflect TCRdb's handling and not the investigators' own analysis. This sample comprises 300,000 to 400,000 distinct CDR3 sequences, 11% to 15% of them detected only once. About 26% of the sample comes from the top ten.

A patient counted as having stable Graves' hyperthyroidism if no progression to ophthalmopathy occurred over 18 months of follow-up. Hyperthyroidism patients were aged 18 to 65 years and newly diagnosed, with disease duration of less than 2 months. Any patient with an uncontrolled infection, another autoimmune disease, pregnancy or lactation was excluded. Clinical symptoms, serum thyroxine and TRAb, thyroid ultrasound, and orbital computed tomography formed the basis for the diagnoses. PBMCs were isolated from 10 ml of fresh peripheral blood by Ficoll-Paque density gradient centrifugation. Total RNA was extracted with Trizol reagent, and quality was checked on an Agilent 2100 Bioanalyzer. Trimmed from V: 7 bases; trimmed from J: 4 bases; junction bases lacking a gene match: 9. Measured from the cysteine to the phenylalanine, the CDR3 is 13 residues long. Left in the record is the CDR3 DNA by itself, 39 bases read in frame from the first base. Looking up the germline V gene yields CDR1 SQVTM and CDR2 ANQGSEA.

This sequence uses TRBV29-1 and TRBJ2-7; TRBD2 agrees with 8 junctional bases. Sequences were obtained from blood. This receptor was obtained from a woman between 25 and 40 years old with Graves' hyperthyroidism. The DNA reads TGCAGCGGGCCGGGACTAGTGGGATACGAGCAGTACTTC. It is translated as CSGPGLVGYEQYF.